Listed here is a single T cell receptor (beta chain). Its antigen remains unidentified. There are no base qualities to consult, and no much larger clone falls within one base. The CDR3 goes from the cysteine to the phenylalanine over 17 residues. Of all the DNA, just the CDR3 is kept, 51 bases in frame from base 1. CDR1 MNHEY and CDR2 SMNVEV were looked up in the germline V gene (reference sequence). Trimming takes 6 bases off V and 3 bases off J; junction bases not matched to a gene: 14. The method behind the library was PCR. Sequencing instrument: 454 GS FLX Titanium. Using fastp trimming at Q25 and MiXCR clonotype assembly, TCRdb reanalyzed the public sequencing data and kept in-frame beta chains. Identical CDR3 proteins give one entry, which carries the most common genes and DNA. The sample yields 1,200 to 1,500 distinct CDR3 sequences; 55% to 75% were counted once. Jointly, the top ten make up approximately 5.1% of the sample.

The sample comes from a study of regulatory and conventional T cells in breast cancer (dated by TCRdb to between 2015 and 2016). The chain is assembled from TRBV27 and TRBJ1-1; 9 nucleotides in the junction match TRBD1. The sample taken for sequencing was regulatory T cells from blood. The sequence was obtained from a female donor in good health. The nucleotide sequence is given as TGTGCCAGCAGGCACGCCTCCGGGACAGGGAGGCACACTGAAGCTTTCTTT. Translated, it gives CASRHASGTGRHTEAFF.